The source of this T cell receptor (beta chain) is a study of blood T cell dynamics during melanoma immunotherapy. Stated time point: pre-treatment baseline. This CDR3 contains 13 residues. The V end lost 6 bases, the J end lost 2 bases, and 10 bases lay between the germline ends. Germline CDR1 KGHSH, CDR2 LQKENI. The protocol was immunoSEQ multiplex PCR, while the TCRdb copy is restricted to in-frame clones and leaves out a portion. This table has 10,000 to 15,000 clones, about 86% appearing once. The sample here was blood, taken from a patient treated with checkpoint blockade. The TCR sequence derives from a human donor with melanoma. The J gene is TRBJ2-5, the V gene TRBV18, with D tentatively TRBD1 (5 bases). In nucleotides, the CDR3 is TGTGCCAGCTCGCCAGGGTTGCAAGAGACCCAGTACTTC. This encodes CASSPGLQETQYF. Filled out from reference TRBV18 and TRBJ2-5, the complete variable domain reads NAGVMQNPRHLVRRRGQEARLRCSPMKGHSHVYWYRQLPEEGLKFMVYLQKENIIDESGMPKERFSAEFPKEGPSILRIQQVVRGDSAAYFCASSPGLQETQYFGPGTRLLVL.